This passage covers 24 T cell receptor beta chains from one sample sequenced in a study of shared clonotypes between healthy human individuals. Libraries were prepared by immunoSEQ multiplex PCR; TCRdb keeps only in-frame clonotypes and omits some of them. The data contain 2.3 million or so clones, roughly 93% of them seen just once; the ten biggest clones take up 0.35% to 0.5%. The sequenced sample consisted of naive CD4+ T cells from PBMCs. Subset in this sample: CD45RA+ positively selected. These receptors were taken from a man aged 18 to 29 in good health. Some clones in this sample may be carry-over from other donors' samples.

The chain uses TRBV5-4 and TRBJ1-2, with 11 bases lining up with TRBD1. V shed 5 bases, J shed 10 bases, and the junction held 7 bases outside the gene matches. The germline V gene has CDR1 SGHNT and CDR2 YYREEE (reference sequence). CDR3 length: 13 residues. CDR3 amino acids: CASRLGTGGDYTF. CDR3 sequence (DNA): TGTGCCAGCAGGCTCGGGACAGGGGGTGACTACACCTTC.

This clone appeared a few times. This rearrangement joins TRBV30 to TRBJ1-5, with 7 bases that match TRBD1. In germline, CDR1 is GTSNPN, CDR2 SVGIG (reference sequence). This CDR3 comprises 13 residues. V shed 3 bases and J 6 bases; nucleotides not matched to a gene: 5. The CDR3 protein is CAWRQGLSQPQHF. Here the CDR3 DNA reads TGTGCCTGGAGACAGGGGTTGAGTCAGCCCCAGCATTTT.

Concerning this clone: Other DNA sequences from this sample encode an identical CDR3 as well. The chain combines TRBV5-1 with TRBJ2-1; TRBD1 matches at 11 bases. V shed 4 bases, J shed 6 bases, and the junction held 6 bases outside the gene matches. Germline CDR1 SGHRS, CDR2 YFSETQ. The CDR3 is 15 amino acids. This CDR3 is CASSPGTGGPNEQFF. Written as DNA, the CDR3 is TGCGCCAGCAGCCCGGGGACAGGGGGTCCCAATGAGCAGTTCTTC.

This clone was seen a single time. Other nucleotide sequences from this sample produce the same CDR3. The chain recombines TRBV9 with TRBJ2-3; D possibly corresponds to TRBD1 (5 bases). V was clipped by 3 bases and J by 0 bases, with 8 bases between them. Looked up from germline, CDR1 is SGDLS and CDR2 is YYNGEE. This CDR3 spans 14 amino acids. The CDR3 nucleotides read TGTGCCAGCAGCGCTCGACAGAGCACAGATACGCAGTATTTT. Residues: CASSARQSTDTQYF.

V is TRBV5-6 and J is TRBJ2-2, with D perhaps assigned TRBD1 or TRBD2 (6 bases each). CDR3 size: 17 residues. Trimming cost V 3 bases and J 6 bases, with 21 bases left between them. Germline V CDR1 and CDR2: SGHDT, YYEEEE. For the CDR3, the DNA is TGTGCCAGCAGCTCTTTCGGGGGCGGGTATCAGCCCGGGGAGCTGTTTTTT. Its protein product is CASSSFGGGYQPGELFF.

V gene TRBV10-3 combines with J gene TRBJ1-5, with TRBD1 matching 8 bases. The CDR3 totals 14 residues. CDR1 is ENHRY and CDR2 is SYGVKD in the germline V gene. Losses at the gene ends were 6 bases for V and 7 bases for J; bases not matched to a gene: 8. The CDR3 is CAISFGQGRQPQHF. The DNA for the CDR3 is TGTGCCATCAGCTTCGGACAGGGTCGGCAGCCCCAGCATTTT.

The chain links TRBV5-6 to TRBJ1-1, with no clear D. The germline gives CDR1 SGHDT, CDR2 YYEEEE. The CDR3 loop spans 14 amino acids. The V end was cut by 0 bases, the J end by 1 base, with 7 bases between. CDR3 protein: CASSLVRANTEAFF. The CDR3 nucleotides read TGTGCCAGCAGCTTGGTCCGGGCGAACACTGAAGCTTTCTTT.

Comments on this clone: In the same sample, other DNA sequences code for this CDR3. CDR3 sequence: CASSVEGSSGNTIYF. For the CDR3, the DNA is TGTGCCAGCAGCGTAGAAGGTTCCTCTGGAAACACCATATATTTT. The chain has TRBV9 and TRBJ1-3; D is unclear. The CDR3 runs 15 residues. Germline CDR1 and CDR2: SGDLS and YYNGEE. Trimming removed 0 bases at V and 0 bases at J, with 7 bases between.

Comment on this clone: Other DNA sequences in this specimen translate into the identical CDR3. This chain connects TRBV11-2 to TRBJ2-5; D ambiguous. Trimming took off 5 bases at V and 1 base at J, with 8 bases between the two ends. Per the germline V gene, CDR1 is SGHAT and CDR2 is FQNNGV. The CDR3 is 13 residues long. CDR3 region: CASSLGTQETQYF. The CDR3 DNA sequence: TGTGCCAGCAGCCTCGGAACCCAAGAGACCCAGTACTTC.

The rearrangement uses TRBV9 and TRBJ2-1, with a weak D call TRBD2 (6 bases). Trimming pared 7 bases from V and 2 bases from J, leaving 40 bases between. The CDR3 loop spans 23 amino acids. The V gene's germline CDR1 is SGDLS and CDR2 YYNGEE. In DNA form, the CDR3 reads TGTGCCAGCCTCCGGTTCGCCAGGAATGGGTGTTGTAACGCGGGGCCAACCTACAATGAGCAGTTCTTC. Translated, it gives CASLRFARNGCCNAGPTYNEQFF.

This clone was observed a single time. Other DNA sequences in the same sample also yield this CDR3. The chain combines TRBV5-4 with TRBJ2-1, with 11 bases lining up with TRBD2. This CDR3 is built from 17 residues. The V gene's germline CDR1 is SGHNT and CDR2 YYREEE (reference sequence). With V trimmed by 4 bases and J by 0 bases, 6 bases remained unmatched. CDR3 in amino acids: CASSLGLAESSYNEQFF. CDR3 DNA: TGTGCCAGCAGCCTGGGACTAGCGGAAAGCTCCTACAATGAGCAGTTCTTC.

This sequence joins TRBV19 and TRBJ1-5; 9 positions match TRBD1. Germline V CDR1 and CDR2: LNHDA, SQIVND (reference sequence). The CDR3 runs to 15 residues. Trimming took 5 bases from V and 1 from J; bases not matched to a gene: 3. The CDR3 nucleotides are TGTGCCAGTAGTTCACAGGGGGCGAGCAATCAGCCCCAGCATTTT. Translating it yields CASSSQGASNQPQHF.

This rearrangement joins TRBV7-2 to TRBJ2-7; D is perhaps TRBD1 or TRBD2 (5 bases each). The germline V gene encodes CDR1 SGHTA and CDR2 FQGNSA. V was cut by 5 bases and J by 2 bases, with 13 bases left in between. The CDR3 sequence is 14 residues long. The CDR3 DNA follows: TGTGCCAGCAGCCCCCGGGGCGGAACCTACGAGCAGTACTTC. Amino acids: CASSPRGGTYEQYF.

In this sample, this clone turned up once. The genes are TRBV29-1 and TRBJ2-4, with D possibly being TRBD1 or TRBD2 (6 bases each). V lost 1 base to trimming and J lost 9 bases, with 10 bases between them. The CDR3 extends over 12 amino acids. From germline, CDR1 is SQVTM and CDR2 ANQGSEA. CDR3 amino acids: CSVEGGAGIQYF. The CDR3, as DNA: TGCAGCGTTGAAGGGGGGGCTGGCATTCAGTACTTC.

To note about this clone: The same CDR3 can be traced to other DNA sequences in this sample. The V call is TRBV29-1, the J call TRBJ2-3; unclear D gene. CDR3 length equals 12 residues. Deletions cut 4 bases from V and 0 bases from J, with 5 bases between. CDR1 is SQVTM, CDR2 ANQGSEA, per germline. The CDR3 sequence is CSVGPSTDTQYF. In DNA, the CDR3 is TGCAGCGTTGGCCCTAGCACAGATACGCAGTATTTT.

This chain uses TRBV11-3 with TRBJ2-1; the D gene is possibly TRBD2 (6 bases). Trimming removed 5 bases at V and 9 bases at J, with 14 bases between. Germline loops: CDR1 SGHNT, CDR2 YENEEA. The CDR3 contains 13 residues. CDR3 sequence: CASSVSGSGEQFF. The CDR3 DNA is TGTGCCAGCAGCGTTAGCGGTTCGGGTGAGCAGTTCTTC.

The gene calls are TRBV2 and TRBJ1-4; D might be TRBD1 (5 bases). With 10 bases removed from V and 0 bases from J, the gap between germline ends came to 18 bases. Germline-derived CDR1 and CDR2 are SNHLY and FYNNEI. The CDR3 is 16 amino acids. This CDR3 reads CATRGRALATNEKLFF. Here the CDR3 DNA reads TGTGCCACCCGGGGCAGAGCCCTTGCAACTAATGAAAAACTGTTTTTT.

The chain joins TRBV4-2 to TRBJ2-6; D might be TRBD1 (6 bases). V lost 3 bases and J lost 0, with 15 bases in between. Germline V gene lookup returns CDR1 LGHNA and CDR2 YNFKEQ. CDR3 size: 18 residues. CDR3 nucleotides: TGTGCCAGCAGCCAGGTGGACAGACTCCCCTCTGGGGCCAACGTCCTGACTTTC. It translates to CASSQVDRLPSGANVLTF.

This clone was counted once. The J gene is TRBJ2-1, the V gene TRBV5-1; 13 bases map to TRBD2. With V trimmed by 6 bases and J by 4 bases, 10 bases remained unmatched. Germline V gene lookup returns CDR1 SGHRS and CDR2 YFSETQ. The CDR3 runs to 17 residues. CDR3 sequence (DNA): TGCGCCAGCACGTCGGGACTAGCGGGGATGGGGTACAATGAGCAGTTCTTC. Translated: CASTSGLAGMGYNEQFF.

For this clone: Other nucleotide sequences in the sample specify the same CDR3. V and J are TRBV5-1 and TRBJ2-7; 9 positions agree with TRBD1. The ends lost 4 bases at V and 4 bases at J; junction bases unmatched: 9. Germline CDR1 is SGHRS and CDR2 is YFSETQ. The CDR3 is 15 amino acids. CDR3 sequence (DNA): TGCGCCAGCAGCCCAACCGGGACAGGGTCTTACGAGCAGTACTTC. Its protein product is CASSPTGTGSYEQYF.

This chain uses TRBV5-1 with TRBJ2-5, with 9 bases matching TRBD1. Germline lookup yields CDR1 SGHRS and CDR2 YFSETQ. This CDR3 has 15 residues. J was trimmed by 4 bases and V by 3 bases; bases with no gene match: 7. The CDR3 here is CASSSSGTGLETQYF. The CDR3 coding sequence is TGCGCCAGCAGCTCGTCCGGGACAGGGCTAGAGACCCAGTACTTC.

The CDR3 spells CASSLGIGVNTEAFF. CDR3 nucleotides: TGCGCCAGCAGCTTGGGGATAGGGGTGAACACTGAAGCTTTCTTT. The chain couples TRBV5-1 to TRBJ1-1; D might be TRBD1 (5 bases). V dropped 0 bases and J dropped 0 bases, with 9 bases sitting between them. Looked up from germline, CDR1 is SGHRS and CDR2 is YFSETQ. The CDR3 is 15 residues long.

The V gene is TRBV5-1, the J gene TRBJ2-2, with 9 bases identical to TRBD2. Looked up from germline, CDR1 is SGHRS and CDR2 is YFSETQ. The CDR3 is 16 amino acids. The J segment lost 2 bases and the V segment lost 4 bases, leaving 6 bases of the junction unmatched. The CDR3 coding sequence is TGCGCCAGCAGCCTCGGAGCGGGAGGTAACACCGGGGAGCTGTTTTTT. Translating gives CASSLGAGGNTGELFF.

This chain uses TRBV20-1 with TRBJ1-2; possible D gene TRBD1, 5 bases. CDR3 size: 11 residues. Looked up from germline, CDR1 is DFQATT and CDR2 is SNEGSKA (reference sequence). V was cut by 4 bases and J by 6 bases, with 9 bases left in between. The CDR3 DNA sequence: TGCAGTGCTACAGGGCTCGATGGCTACACCTTC. It translates to CSATGLDGYTF.